The next 16 T cell receptor beta chains were all read from a single sample in a study of cytomegalovirus exposure and HLA in healthy donors. The PCR contained 60 Vbeta and 13 Jbeta primers. Generated by immunoSEQ multiplex PCR, the TCRdb table keeps only in-frame clones and is missing some. The table has 170,000 or so clones, approximately 85% seen once. Sequenced material: PBMCs. The receptors shown here come from a girl aged 5-17 years in good health and CMV-seropositive.

The chain recombines TRBV5-6 with TRBJ2-3; TRBD2 matches 8 bases. This CDR3 contains 16 residues. The V and J ends lost 4 bases and 4 bases, in that order; junction bases with no gene match: 11. CDR1 is SGHDT, CDR2 YYEEEE, per germline. The CDR3 DNA reads as TGTGCCAGCAGCAAGATTGGGACGGGAGGGCCAGATACGCAGTATTTT. It translates to CASSKIGTGGPDTQYF.

The chain employs TRBV29-1 and TRBJ2-7; D remains unclear. V lost 5 bases and J 2 bases, leaving 16 bases between the germline ends. This CDR3 has 14 amino acids. Germline CDR1 reads SQVTM; CDR2 reads ANQGSEA. CDR3 region: CSVRRPASPYEQYF. Here the CDR3 DNA reads TGCAGCGTTCGGCGGCCGGCGTCTCCCTACGAGCAGTACTTC.

This sequence joins TRBV5-1 and TRBJ2-7; 8 bases are shared with TRBD1. The J segment lost 3 bases and the V segment lost 5 bases, leaving 16 bases of the junction unmatched. Germline lookup yields CDR1 SGHRS and CDR2 YFSETQ. This CDR3 spans 17 amino acids. The DNA for the CDR3 is TGCGCCAGCAGGAAAACCGGGACAGGAGGACCAAACTACGAGCAGTACTTC. It codes for CASRKTGTGGPNYEQYF. The entire variable domain, with the rest obtained from reference TRBV5-1 and TRBJ2-7, is as follows: KAGVTQTPRYLIKTRGQQVTLSCSPISGHRSVSWYQQTPGQGLQFLFEYFSETQRNKGNFPGRFSGRQFSNSRSEMNVSTLELGDSALYLCASRKTGTGGPNYEQYFGPGTRLTVT.

J is TRBJ1-2 and V is TRBV5-4; D may be TRBD1 (6 bases). The V and J ends lost 4 bases and 4 bases respectively, with 14 bases between them. This CDR3 is built from 14 residues. Per germline, CDR1 SGHNT and CDR2 YYREEE (reference sequence). The CDR3 DNA is TGTGCCAGCAGCCCAGAAGGACAGTTCTATGGCTACACCTTC. This translates into CASSPEGQFYGYTF.

The chain combines TRBV4-2 with TRBJ2-3; a weak D match, TRBD2 (6 bases). CDR1 and CDR2 (germline): LGHNA, YNFKEQ. With 2 bases removed from V and 5 bases from J, the gap between germline ends came to 8 bases. This CDR3 has 13 amino acids. The CDR3 DNA follows: TGTGCCAGCAGCCAATGGGGGGAAGATACGCAGTATTTT. It yields the protein CASSQWGEDTQYF.

V usage is TRBV7-2 and J usage is TRBJ1-4; TRBD1 matches 9 bases. After removal of 5 bases from V and 5 bases from J, the junction contained 3 bases not matched to a gene. The CDR3 contains 14 residues. Germline V CDR1 and CDR2: SGHTA, FQGNSA. In DNA form, the CDR3 reads TGTGCCAGCAGCCGCACAGGGGGCAATGAAAAACTGTTTTTT. This translates into CASSRTGGNEKLFF.

The chain couples TRBV4-1 to TRBJ1-5; D is ambiguous. This CDR3 has 14 residues. Trimming shortened V by 0 bases and J by 7 bases, and 10 bases separated the two germline ends. Germline CDR1 and CDR2: MGHRA and YSYEKL. CDR3 loop: CASSQDNSAQPQHF. The CDR3 bases are TGCGCCAGCAGCCAAGATAATAGCGCCCAGCCCCAGCATTTT.

V usage is TRBV7-3 and J usage is TRBJ1-3, with D uncertain. Trimming cost V 5 bases and J 8 bases, with 13 bases left between them. CDR1 is SGHTA and CDR2 is FQGTGA in the germline V gene. There are 13 residues in the CDR3. The CDR3 loop reads CASSPYAQDTIYF. CDR3 DNA sequence: TGTGCCAGCAGCCCATACGCCCAGGACACCATATATTTT.

As concerns this clone: Other DNA sequences from this sample encode an identical CDR3 as well. The chain is built from TRBV5-1 and TRBJ1-1; 10 bases line up with TRBD1. The CDR3 is 14 residues long. V was clipped by 4 bases and J by 3 bases; unmatched bases: 3. CDR1 and CDR2 (germline): SGHRS, YFSETQ. As DNA, the CDR3 is TGCGCCAGCAGCCGGGACAGGGGAGACACTGAAGCTTTCTTT. It yields the protein CASSRDRGDTEAFF.

The CDR3 DNA sequence: TGTGCCAGCAGTTACTCGATATCGGGGAAACCGGATGGCTACACCTTC. It is translated as CASSYSISGKPDGYTF. V is TRBV6-5 and J is TRBJ1-2; D remains ambiguous. Germline lookup yields CDR1 MNHEY and CDR2 SVGAGI. This CDR3 has 16 amino acids. Trimming removed 0 bases at V and 6 bases at J, with 17 bases between.

The J gene is TRBJ1-4, the V gene TRBV27; tentatively, D is TRBD1 (5 bases). Looked up from germline, CDR1 is MNHEY and CDR2 is SMNVEV (reference sequence). There are 13 residues in the CDR3. The V and J ends lost 4 bases and 8 bases respectively, with 11 bases between them. Here the CDR3 reads CASSSGFWEKLFF. Here the CDR3 DNA reads TGTGCCAGCAGTTCAGGGTTTTGGGAAAAACTGTTTTTT.

The V gene is TRBV2, the J gene TRBJ1-5; D is unclear. V lost 7 bases, J lost 6 bases, and 22 bases lay in between. Germline-derived CDR1 and CDR2 are SNHLY and FYNNEI. The CDR3 extends over 16 amino acids. The CDR3 sequence is CASKASLHNMGQPQHF. For the CDR3, the DNA is TGTGCCAGCAAAGCTAGCCTCCATAATATGGGTCAGCCCCAGCATTTT.

The table lists this clone with a count of one. The chain combines TRBV18 with TRBJ1-3; 7 positions match TRBD1. The CDR3 runs to 15 residues. Trimming at V came to 1 base and at J to 0 bases, leaving 0 bases not matched to a gene. CDR1 is KGHSH and CDR2 is LQKENI in the germline V gene. The CDR3 is CASSPRDSSGNTIYF. In DNA, the CDR3 is TGTGCCAGCTCACCACGGGACAGCTCTGGAAACACCATATATTTT.

V and J are TRBV30 and TRBJ1-2; 8 nucleotides agree with TRBD1. The CDR3 contains 18 residues. Germline assignment: CDR1 GTSNPN and CDR2 SVGIG (reference sequence). V trimming: 1 base; J trimming: 3 bases; junction bases outside the gene matches: 16. This CDR3 is CAWSEPFGQGLGDYGYTF. The CDR3 DNA follows: TGTGCCTGGAGTGAACCCTTTGGACAGGGCCTGGGAGACTATGGCTACACCTTC.

The chain employs TRBV27 and TRBJ2-3; a possible D gene is TRBD1 (7 bases). From germline, CDR1 is MNHEY and CDR2 SMNVEV (reference sequence). Trimming took 3 bases from V and 2 from J, leaving 15 bases between them. The CDR3 length is 16 residues. The CDR3 DNA is TGTGCCAGCAGTTTGGGCCCAGGGGGGATCACAGATACGCAGTATTTT. Its protein is CASSLGPGGITDTQYF.

This chain links TRBV7-6 with TRBJ2-1, with TRBD2 matching over 11 bases. V lost 4 bases to trimming and J lost 7 bases; unmatched junction nucleotides: 3. Looked up from germline, CDR1 is SGHVS and CDR2 is FNYEAQ. The length of the CDR3 is 14 residues. As DNA, the CDR3 is TGTGCCAGCAGCTCCCGACTAGCGGGGAATGAGCAGTTCTTC. This gives the protein CASSSRLAGNEQFF.